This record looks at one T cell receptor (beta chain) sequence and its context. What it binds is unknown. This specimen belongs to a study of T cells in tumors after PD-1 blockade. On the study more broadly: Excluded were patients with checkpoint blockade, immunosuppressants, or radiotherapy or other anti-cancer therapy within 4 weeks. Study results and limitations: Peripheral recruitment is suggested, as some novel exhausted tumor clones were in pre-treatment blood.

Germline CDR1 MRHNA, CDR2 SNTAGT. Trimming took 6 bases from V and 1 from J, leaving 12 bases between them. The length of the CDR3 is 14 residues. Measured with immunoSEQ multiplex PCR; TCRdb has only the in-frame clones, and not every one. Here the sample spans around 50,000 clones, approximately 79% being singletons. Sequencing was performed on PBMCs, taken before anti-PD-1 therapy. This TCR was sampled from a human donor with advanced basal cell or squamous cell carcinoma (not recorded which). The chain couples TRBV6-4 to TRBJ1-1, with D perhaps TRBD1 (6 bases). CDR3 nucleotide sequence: TGTGCCAGCAGACCACAGGGTTGGAACACTGAAGCTTTCTTT. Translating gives CASRPQGWNTEAFF.